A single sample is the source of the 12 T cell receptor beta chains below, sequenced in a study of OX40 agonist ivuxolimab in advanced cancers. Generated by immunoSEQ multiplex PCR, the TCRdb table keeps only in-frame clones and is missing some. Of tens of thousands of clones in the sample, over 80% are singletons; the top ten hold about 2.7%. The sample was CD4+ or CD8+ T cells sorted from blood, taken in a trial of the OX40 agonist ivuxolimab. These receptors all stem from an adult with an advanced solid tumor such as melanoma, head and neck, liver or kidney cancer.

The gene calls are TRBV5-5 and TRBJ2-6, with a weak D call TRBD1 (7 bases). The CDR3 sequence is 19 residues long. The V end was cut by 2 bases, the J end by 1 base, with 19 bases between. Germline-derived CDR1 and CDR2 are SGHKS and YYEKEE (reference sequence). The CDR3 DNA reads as TGTGCCAGCAGCTTATCTCTCAGGGGGGAGCCTTCTGGGGCCAACGTCCTGACTTTC. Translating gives CASSLSLRGEPSGANVLTF.

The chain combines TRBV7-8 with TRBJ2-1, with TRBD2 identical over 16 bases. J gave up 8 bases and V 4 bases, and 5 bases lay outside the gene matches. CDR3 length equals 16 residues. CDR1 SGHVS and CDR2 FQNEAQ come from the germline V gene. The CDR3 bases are TGTGCCAGCAGCTCGGGACTAGCGGGAGGGACGTATGAGCAGTTCTTC. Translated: CASSSGLAGGTYEQFF.

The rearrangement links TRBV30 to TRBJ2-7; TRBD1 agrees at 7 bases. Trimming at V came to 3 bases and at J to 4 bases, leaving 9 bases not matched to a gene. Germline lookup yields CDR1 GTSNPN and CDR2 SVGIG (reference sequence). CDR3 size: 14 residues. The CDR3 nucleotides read TGTGCCTGGAGCAAAACGGGACAGTTATACGAGCAGTACTTC. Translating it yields CAWSKTGQLYEQYF. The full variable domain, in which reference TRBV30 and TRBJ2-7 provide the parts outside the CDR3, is SQTIHQWPATLVQPVGSPLSLECTVEGTSNPNLYWYRQAAGRGLQLLFYSVGIGQISSEVPQNLSASRPQDRQFILSSKKLLLSDSGFYLCAWSKTGQLYEQYFGPGTRLTVT.

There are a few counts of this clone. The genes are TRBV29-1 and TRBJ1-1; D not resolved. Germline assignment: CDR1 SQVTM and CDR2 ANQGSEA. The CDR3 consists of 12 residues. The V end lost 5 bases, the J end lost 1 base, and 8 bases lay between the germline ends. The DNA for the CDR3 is TGCAGCGTTTCTCGGGCGAACACTGAAGCTTTCTTT. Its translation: CSVSRANTEAFF.

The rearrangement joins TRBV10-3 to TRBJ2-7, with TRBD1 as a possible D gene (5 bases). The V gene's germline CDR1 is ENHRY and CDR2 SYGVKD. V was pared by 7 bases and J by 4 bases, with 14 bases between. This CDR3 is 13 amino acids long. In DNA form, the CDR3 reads TGTGCCATCAAGGCAGGGCTTTTTTACGAGCAGTACTTC. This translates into CAIKAGLFYEQYF.

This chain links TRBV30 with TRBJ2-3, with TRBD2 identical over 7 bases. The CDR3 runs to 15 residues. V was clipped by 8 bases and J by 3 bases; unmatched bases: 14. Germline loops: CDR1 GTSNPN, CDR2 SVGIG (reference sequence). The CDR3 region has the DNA TGTGCCAGTGGAAAGGGCGGGAGCTCGACAGATACGCAGTATTTT. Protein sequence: CASGKGGSSTDTQYF.

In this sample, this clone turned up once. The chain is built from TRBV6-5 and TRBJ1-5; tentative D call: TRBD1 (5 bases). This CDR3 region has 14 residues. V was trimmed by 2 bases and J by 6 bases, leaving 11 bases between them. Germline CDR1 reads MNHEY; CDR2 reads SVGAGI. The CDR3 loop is CASSYGRAGQPQHF. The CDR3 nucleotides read TGTGCCAGCAGTTACGGCAGGGCGGGTCAGCCCCAGCATTTT.

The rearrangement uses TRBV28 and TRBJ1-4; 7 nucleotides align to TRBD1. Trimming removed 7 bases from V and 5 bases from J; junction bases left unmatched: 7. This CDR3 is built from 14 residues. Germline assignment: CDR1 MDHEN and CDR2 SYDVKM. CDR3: CASTADRVNEKLFF. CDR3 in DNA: TGTGCCAGCACCGCCGACAGGGTGAATGAAAAACTGTTTTTT.

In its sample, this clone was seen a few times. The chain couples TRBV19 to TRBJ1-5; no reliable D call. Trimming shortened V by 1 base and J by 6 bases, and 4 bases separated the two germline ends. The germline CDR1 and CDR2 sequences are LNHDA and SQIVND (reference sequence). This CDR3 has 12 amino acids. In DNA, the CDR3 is TGTGCCAGTAGTATAGGGAGTCAGCCCCAGCATTTT. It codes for CASSIGSQPQHF.

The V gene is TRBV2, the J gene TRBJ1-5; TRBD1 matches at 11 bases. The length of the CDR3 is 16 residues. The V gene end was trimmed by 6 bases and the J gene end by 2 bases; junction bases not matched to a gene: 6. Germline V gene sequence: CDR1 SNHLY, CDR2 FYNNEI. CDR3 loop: CASREGTGGGNQPQHF. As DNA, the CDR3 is TGTGCCAGCAGGGAGGGGACAGGGGGAGGCAATCAGCCCCAGCATTTT.

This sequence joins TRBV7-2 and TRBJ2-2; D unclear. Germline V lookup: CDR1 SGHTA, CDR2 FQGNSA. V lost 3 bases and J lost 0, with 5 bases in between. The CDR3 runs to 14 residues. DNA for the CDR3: TGTGCCAGCAGCTTGTATACGAACACCGGGGAGCTGTTTTTT. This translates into CASSLYTNTGELFF.

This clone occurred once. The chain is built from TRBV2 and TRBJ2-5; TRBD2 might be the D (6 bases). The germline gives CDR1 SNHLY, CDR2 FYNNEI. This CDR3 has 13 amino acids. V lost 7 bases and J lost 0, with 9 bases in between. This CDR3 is CASTRDYQETQYF. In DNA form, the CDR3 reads TGTGCCAGCACCCGGGACTACCAAGAGACCCAGTACTTC.